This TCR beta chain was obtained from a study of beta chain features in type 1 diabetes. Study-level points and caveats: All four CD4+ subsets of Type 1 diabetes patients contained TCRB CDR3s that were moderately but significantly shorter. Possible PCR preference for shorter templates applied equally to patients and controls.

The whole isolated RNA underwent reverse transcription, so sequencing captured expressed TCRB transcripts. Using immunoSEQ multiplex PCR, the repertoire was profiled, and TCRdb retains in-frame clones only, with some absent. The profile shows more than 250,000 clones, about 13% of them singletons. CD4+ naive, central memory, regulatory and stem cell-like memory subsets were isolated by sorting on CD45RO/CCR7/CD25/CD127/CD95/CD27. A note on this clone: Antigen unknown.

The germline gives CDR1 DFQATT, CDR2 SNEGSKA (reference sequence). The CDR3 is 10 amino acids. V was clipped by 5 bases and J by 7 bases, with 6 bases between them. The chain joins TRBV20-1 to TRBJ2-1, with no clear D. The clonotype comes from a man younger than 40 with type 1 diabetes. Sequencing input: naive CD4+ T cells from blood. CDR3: CSAPRNEQFF. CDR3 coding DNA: TGCAGTGCTCCTAGGAATGAGCAGTTCTTC.